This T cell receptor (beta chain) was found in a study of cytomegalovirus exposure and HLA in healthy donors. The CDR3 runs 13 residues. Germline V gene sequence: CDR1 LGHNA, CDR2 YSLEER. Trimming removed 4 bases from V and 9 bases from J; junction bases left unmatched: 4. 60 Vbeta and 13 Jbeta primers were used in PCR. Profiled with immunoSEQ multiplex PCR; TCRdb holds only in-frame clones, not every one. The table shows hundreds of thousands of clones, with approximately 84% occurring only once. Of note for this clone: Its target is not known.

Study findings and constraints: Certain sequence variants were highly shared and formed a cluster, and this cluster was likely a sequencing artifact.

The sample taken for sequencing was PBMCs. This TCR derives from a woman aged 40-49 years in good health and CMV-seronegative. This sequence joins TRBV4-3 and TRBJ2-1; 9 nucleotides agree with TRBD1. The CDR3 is CASSLGQGSEQFF. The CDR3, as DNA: TGCGCCAGCAGCCTCGGACAGGGGAGTGAGCAGTTCTTC.